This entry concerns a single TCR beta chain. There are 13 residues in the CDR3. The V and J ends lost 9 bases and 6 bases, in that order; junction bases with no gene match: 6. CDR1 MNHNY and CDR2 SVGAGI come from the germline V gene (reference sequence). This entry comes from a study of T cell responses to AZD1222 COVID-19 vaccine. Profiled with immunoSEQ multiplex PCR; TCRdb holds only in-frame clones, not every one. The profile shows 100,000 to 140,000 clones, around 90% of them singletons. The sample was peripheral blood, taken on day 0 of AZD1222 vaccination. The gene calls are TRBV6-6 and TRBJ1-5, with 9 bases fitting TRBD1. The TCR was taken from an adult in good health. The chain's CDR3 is CASGQGLSQPQHF. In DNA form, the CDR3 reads TGTGCCAGTGGACAGGGGCTGAGTCAGCCCCAGCATTTT.